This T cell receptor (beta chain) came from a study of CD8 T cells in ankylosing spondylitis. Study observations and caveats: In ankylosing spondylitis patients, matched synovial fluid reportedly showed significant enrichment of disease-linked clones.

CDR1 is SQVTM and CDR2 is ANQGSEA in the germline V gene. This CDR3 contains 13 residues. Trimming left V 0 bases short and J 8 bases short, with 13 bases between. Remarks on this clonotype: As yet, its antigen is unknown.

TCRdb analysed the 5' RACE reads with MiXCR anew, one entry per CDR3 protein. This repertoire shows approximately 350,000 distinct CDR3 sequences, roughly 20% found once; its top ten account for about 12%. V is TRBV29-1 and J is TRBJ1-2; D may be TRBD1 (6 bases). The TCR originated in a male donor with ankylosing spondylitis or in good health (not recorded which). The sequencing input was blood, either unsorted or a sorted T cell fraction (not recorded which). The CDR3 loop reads CSVEEQGAVGYTF. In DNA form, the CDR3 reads TGCAGCGTTGAAGAACAGGGTGCTGTAGGCTACACCTTC.